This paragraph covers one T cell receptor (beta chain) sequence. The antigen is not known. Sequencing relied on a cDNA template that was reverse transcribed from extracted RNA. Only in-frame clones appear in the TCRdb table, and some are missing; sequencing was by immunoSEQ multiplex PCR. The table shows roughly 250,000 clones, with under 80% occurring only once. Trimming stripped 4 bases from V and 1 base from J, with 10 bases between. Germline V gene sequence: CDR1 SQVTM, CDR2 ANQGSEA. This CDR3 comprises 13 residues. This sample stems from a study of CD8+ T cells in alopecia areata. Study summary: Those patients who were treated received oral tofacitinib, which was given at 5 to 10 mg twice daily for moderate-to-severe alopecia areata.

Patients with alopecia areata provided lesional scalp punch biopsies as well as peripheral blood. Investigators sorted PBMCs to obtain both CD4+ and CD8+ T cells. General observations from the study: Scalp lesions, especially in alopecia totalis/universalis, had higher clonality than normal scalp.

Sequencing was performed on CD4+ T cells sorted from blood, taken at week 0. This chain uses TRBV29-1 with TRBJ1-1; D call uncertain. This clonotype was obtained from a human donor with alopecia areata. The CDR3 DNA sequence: TGCAGCGTTGGTAGAGCCTCGAACACTGAAGCTTTCTTT. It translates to CSVGRASNTEAFF.